The rows below give T cell receptor beta chains drawn from one sample of a study of type 1 regulatory T cells. For these TCRs, the target antigens are not known. TCRdb reprocessed the reads via MiXCR and lists one record per CDR3 protein. The table has fewer than 70,000 distinct CDR3 sequences, nearly 65% seen once. Sequenced sample: cultured T cells, either the whole culture or a sorted T cell fraction (not recorded which). These receptors originate from a human donor in good health. Both conserved end residues are part of each CDR3. Each record gives: J gene, D gene, V gene, clone size, CDR3 DNA, CDR3 protein. The D gene is left open where the match is weak. Clone size is given for some rows only: seen once, a few or many times, or a class if the clone is expanded.

TRBJ2-2 | - | TRBV6-1 | - | TGTGCCAGCAGTGAATACGGGGGCGGGGAGCTGTTTTTT | CASSEYGGGELFF
TRBJ1-1 | TRBD1 | TRBV5-1 | - | TGCGCCAGCAGCTTCCCGGGACAGGGAGTTACTGAAGCTTTCTTT | CASSFPGQGVTEAFF
TRBJ1-5 | TRBD1 | TRBV6-2/TRBV6-3 | few | TGTGCCAGCAGTGACGCGACAGGGGCGGTTCAGCCCCAGCATTTT | CASSDATGAVQPQHF
TRBJ1-1 | - | TRBV5-1 | - | TGCGCCAGCAGCTTGACAGGGCCAGGGATGAACACTGAAGCTTTCTTT | CASSLTGPGMNTEAFF
TRBJ2-7 | TRBD1 | TRBV6-2/TRBV6-3 | few | TGTGCCAGCACATTTGGGACAGTGGGGTACGAGCAGTACTTC | CASTFGTVGYEQYF
TRBJ1-5 | - | TRBV10-3 | - | TGTGCCATCAGTGAAAGGTTCAATCAGCCCCAGCATTTT | CAISERFNQPQHF
TRBJ2-6 | TRBD2 | TRBV20-1 | few | TGCAGTGCTTGGACTAGCGTTGGGGCCAACGTCCTGACTTTC | CSAWTSVGANVLTF
TRBJ2-5 | - | TRBV3-1 | once | TGTGCCAGCAGCCAAGACCACCCACGGGAGACCCAGTACTTC | CASSQDHPRETQYF
TRBJ1-1 | TRBD1 | TRBV6-6 | - | TGTGCCAGCAAAACTCCCGGGACAGGGATGACTGAAGCTTTCTTT | CASKTPGTGMTEAFF
TRBJ1-5 | - | TRBV20-1 | - | TGCAGTGCTAGACGAGGGGCCGACAATCAGCCCCAGCATTTT | CSARRGADNQPQHF
TRBJ2-1 | - | TRBV12-3/TRBV12-4 | - | TGTGCCAGCAACCCTACAGGGAAAGGGGTCTATGAGCAGTTCTTC | CASNPTGKGVYEQFF
TRBJ2-3 | - | TRBV7-3 | few | TGTGCCAGCAGCCCACGTGGGGGAGGTGGGGGAGTGGATACGCAGTATTTT | CASSPRGGGGGVDTQYF
TRBJ1-3 | - | TRBV3-1 | - | TGTGCCAGCAGCCAATCGTCAGGAACTGGAAACACCATATATTTT | CASSQSSGTGNTIYF
TRBJ1-2 | TRBD1 | TRBV6-1 | - | TGTGCCAGCAGGACAGGGACGGACTATGGCTACACCTTC | CASRTGTDYGYTF
TRBJ2-1 | - | TRBV4-3 | few | TGCGCCAGCAGCCAAGACTACTACAATGAGCAGTTCTTC | CASSQDYYNEQFF
TRBJ1-4 | - | TRBV28 | - | TGTGCCAGCACCCACGGTGGTGCAACTAATGAAAAACTGTTTTTT | CASTHGGATNEKLFF
TRBJ2-7 | - | TRBV18 | few | TGTGCCAGCTCACCCAAAAGGGACGGGGAGCAGTACTTC | CASSPKRDGEQYF
TRBJ2-1 | - | TRBV20-1 | few | TGCAGTGCAAGGGGATCTAGCGAAACCTACAATGAGCAGTTCTTC | CSARGSSETYNEQFF
TRBJ2-7 | TRBD1 | TRBV7-8 | few | TGTGCCAGCAGCTCCCGGACAGGATCTTACGAGCAGTACTTC | CASSSRTGSYEQYF
TRBJ2-2 | - | TRBV19 | - | TGTGCCAGTAGTCTGCAGAACGCGAACACCGGGGAGCTGTTTTTT | CASSLQNANTGELFF
TRBJ2-1 | - | TRBV12-3/TRBV12-4 | many | TGTGCCAGCACGCCCGGGACTTCTTACAATGAGCAGTTCTTC | CASTPGTSYNEQFF
TRBJ2-1 | TRBD2 | TRBV19 | - | TGTGCCAGTAGTATCACCGGGACTAGAAGCTCCTACAATGAGCAGTTCTTC | CASSITGTRSSYNEQFF
TRBJ2-5 | TRBD1 | TRBV2 | - | TGTGCCAGCCGCCGAAGGACAGGGGAAGAGACCCAGTACTTC | CASRRRTGEETQYF
TRBJ2-7 | - | TRBV4-1 | - | TGCGCCAGCAGCCCGGGACGGCCTCCCTACGAGCAGTACTTC | CASSPGRPPYEQYF
TRBJ1-2 | - | TRBV24-1 | many | TGTGCCACCAGTGACTCGAGCAGGGTTTATGGCTACACCTTC | CATSDSSRVYGYTF
TRBJ2-1 | TRBD2 | TRBV29-1 | - | TGCAGCGTGAGACCCAGACTAGCGGGAGGAGGGAATGAGCAGTTCTTC | CSVRPRLAGGGNEQFF
TRBJ2-7 | - | TRBV2 | few | TGTGCCAGCACCCAGGCCACCTACGAGCAGTACTTC | CASTQATYEQYF
TRBJ2-1 | - | TRBV5-1 | few | TGCGCCAGCAGCTTGGAGGGCCCCCGGGGGAATGAGCAGTTCTTC | CASSLEGPRGNEQFF
TRBJ2-2 | TRBD2 | TRBV7-8 | - | TGTGCCAGCAGCTTAGGCGCGGGAGAATTGTTGATAACCGGGGAGCTGTTTTTT | CASSLGAGELLITGELFF
TRBJ1-3 | TRBD1 | TRBV29-1 | - | TGCAGCGTTGAAGAGGACAGGGGGCCTGGAAACACCATATATTTT | CSVEEDRGPGNTIYF
TRBJ2-1 | TRBD2 | TRBV20-1 | - | TGCAGTGCTAATAGCGGGAGTTCCTACAATGAGCAGTTCTTC | CSANSGSSYNEQFF
TRBJ2-5 | - | TRBV6-6 | - | TGTGCCAGCAGCCAGCCGGCAGCCGCACTTACCCAGTACTTC | CASSQPAAALTQYF
TRBJ2-5 | TRBD1 | TRBV5-1 | once | TGCGCCAGCAGCTCGGGACAGGACCCAGAGACCCAGTACTTC | CASSSGQDPETQYF
TRBJ2-5 | - | TRBV20-1 | few | TGCAGTGCTAGAGAGGAGACCCAGTACTTC | CSAREETQYF
TRBJ2-7 | TRBD2 | TRBV20-1 | - | TGCAGTGCTAGCGGACTAGCGGGAGTCGGCGAGCAGTACTTC | CSASGLAGVGEQYF
TRBJ2-2 | - | TRBV24-1 | - | TGTGCCACCAGTGATGGCACCGGGGAGCTGTTTTTT | CATSDGTGELFF
TRBJ2-3 | TRBD2 | TRBV9 | - | TGTGCCAGCAGCGTGGGGACTAGCGGGAGGTGGGGCACAGATACGCAGTATTTT | CASSVGTSGRWGTDTQYF
TRBJ2-3 | TRBD2 | TRBV29-1 | - | TGCAGCGTTGTCCGGGTAGCGGGAGTTGGAACAGATACGCAGTATTTT | CSVVRVAGVGTDTQYF
TRBJ2-5 | TRBD2 | TRBV28 | - | TGTGCCAGCAGTTCATACTCCGGGGGGGAGACCCAGTACTTC | CASSSYSGGETQYF
TRBJ2-7 | - | TRBV7-2 | - | TGCGCCAGCAGCCAAGGAGGGGTCTACGAGCAGTACTTC | CASSQGGVYEQYF
TRBJ2-3 | TRBD2 | TRBV24-1 | - | TGTGCCACCAGACGGGAGGTTACAGATACGCAGTATTTT | CATRREVTDTQYF
TRBJ1-5 | - | TRBV6-2/TRBV6-3 | - | TGTGCCAGCAGTTACCCGGTCGAGACGGGCAATCAGCCCCAGCATTTT | CASSYPVETGNQPQHF
TRBJ1-1 | - | TRBV12-3/TRBV12-4 | few | TGTGCCAGCAGTTCGCTTTCGGGGTCTGAAGCTTTCTTT | CASSSLSGSEAFF
TRBJ2-2 | - | TRBV20-1 | few | TGCAGTGCTAGACAGGGCCACGGGGAGCTGTTTTTT | CSARQGHGELFF
TRBJ2-7 | - | TRBV5-5 | - | TGTGCCAGCAGCTTGGTCGCAGGGAGCTACGAGCAGTACTTC | CASSLVAGSYEQYF
TRBJ2-5 | - | TRBV29-1 | - | TGCAGCGTTGAAGTTTGGGTCTCGGCGAGCTCCCAAGAGACCCAGTACTTC | CSVEVWVSASSQETQYF
TRBJ2-5 | - | TRBV19 | few | TGTGCCAGTAGTATATCCCTCCAGGAGACCCAGTACTTC | CASSISLQETQYF